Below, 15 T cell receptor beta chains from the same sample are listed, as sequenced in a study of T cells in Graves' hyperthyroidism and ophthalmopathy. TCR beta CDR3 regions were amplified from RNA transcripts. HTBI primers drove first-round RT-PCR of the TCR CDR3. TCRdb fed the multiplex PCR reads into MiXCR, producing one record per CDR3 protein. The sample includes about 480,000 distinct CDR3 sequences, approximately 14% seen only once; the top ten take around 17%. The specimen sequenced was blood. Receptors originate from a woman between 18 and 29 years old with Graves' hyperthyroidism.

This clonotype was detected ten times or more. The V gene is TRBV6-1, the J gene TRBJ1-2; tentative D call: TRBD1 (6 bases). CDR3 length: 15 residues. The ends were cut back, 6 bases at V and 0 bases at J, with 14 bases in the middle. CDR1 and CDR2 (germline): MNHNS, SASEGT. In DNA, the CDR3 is TGTGCCAGCAGCCTGGGGGCAGGGGCTAACTATGGCTACACCTTC. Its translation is CASSLGAGANYGYTF.

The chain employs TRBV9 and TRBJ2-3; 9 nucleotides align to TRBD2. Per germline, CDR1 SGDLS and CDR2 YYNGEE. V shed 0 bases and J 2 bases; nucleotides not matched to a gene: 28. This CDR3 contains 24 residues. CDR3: CASSVAGLAGKGTHTWAHTDTQYF. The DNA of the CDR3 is TGTGCCAGCAGCGTAGCAGGGCTAGCGGGAAAGGGCACTCACACCTGGGCCCACACAGATACGCAGTATTTT.

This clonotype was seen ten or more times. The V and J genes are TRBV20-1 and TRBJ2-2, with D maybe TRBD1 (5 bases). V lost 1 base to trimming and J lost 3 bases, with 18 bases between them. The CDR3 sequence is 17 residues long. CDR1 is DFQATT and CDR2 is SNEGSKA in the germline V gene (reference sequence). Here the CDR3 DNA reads TGCAGTGCTAGAGGGGTTCAGGGCTTACCCCACACCGGGGAGCTGTTTTTT. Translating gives CSARGVQGLPHTGELFF.

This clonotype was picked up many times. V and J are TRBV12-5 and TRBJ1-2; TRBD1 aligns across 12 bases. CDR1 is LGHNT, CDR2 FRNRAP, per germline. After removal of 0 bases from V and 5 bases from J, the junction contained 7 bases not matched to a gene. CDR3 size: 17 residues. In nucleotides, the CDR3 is TGTGCTAGTGGTTTGGTGCTGGGACAGGGGGCTTGGTATGGCTACACCTTC. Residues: CASGLVLGQGAWYGYTF.

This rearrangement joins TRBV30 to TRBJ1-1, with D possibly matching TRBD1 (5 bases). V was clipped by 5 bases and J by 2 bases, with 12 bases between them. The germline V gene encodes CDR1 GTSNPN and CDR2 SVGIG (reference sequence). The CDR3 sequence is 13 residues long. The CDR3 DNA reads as TGTGCCTGGGTCTCGGACACCAACACTGAAGCTTTCTTT. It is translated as CAWVSDTNTEAFF.

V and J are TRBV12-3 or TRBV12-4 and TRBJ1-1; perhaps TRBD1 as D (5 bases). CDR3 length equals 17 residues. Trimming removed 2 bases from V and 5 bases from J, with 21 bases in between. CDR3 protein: CASSLTPPGWGGTEAFF. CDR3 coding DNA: TGTGCCAGCAGTTTAACGCCGCCAGGGTGGGGAGGAACTGAAGCTTTCTTT.

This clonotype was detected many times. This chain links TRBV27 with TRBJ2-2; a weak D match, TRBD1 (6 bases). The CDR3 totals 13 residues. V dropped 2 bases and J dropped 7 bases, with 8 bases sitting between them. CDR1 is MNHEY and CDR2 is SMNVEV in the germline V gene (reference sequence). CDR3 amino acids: CASSLGGRGELFF. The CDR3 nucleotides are TGTGCCAGCAGTTTAGGGGGCCGCGGGGAGCTGTTTTTT.

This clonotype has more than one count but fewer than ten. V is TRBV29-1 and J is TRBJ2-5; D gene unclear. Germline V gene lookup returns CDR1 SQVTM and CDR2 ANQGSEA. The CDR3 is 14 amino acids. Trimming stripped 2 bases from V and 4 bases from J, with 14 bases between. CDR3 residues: CSVESVLVGETQYF. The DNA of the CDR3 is TGCAGCGTTGAAAGCGTGTTGGTAGGAGAGACCCAGTACTTC. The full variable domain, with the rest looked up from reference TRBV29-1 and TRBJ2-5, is SAVISQKPSRDICQRGTSLTIQCQVDSQVTMMFWYRQQPGQSLTLIATANQGSEATYESGFVIDKFPISRPNLTFSTLTVSNMSPEDSSIYLCSVESVLVGETQYFGPGTRLLVL.

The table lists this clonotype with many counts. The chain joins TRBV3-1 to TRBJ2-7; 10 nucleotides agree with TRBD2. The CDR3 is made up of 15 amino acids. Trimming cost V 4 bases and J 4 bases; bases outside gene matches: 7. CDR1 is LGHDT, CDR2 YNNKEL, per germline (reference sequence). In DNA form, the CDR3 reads TGTGCCAGCAGCCCAGGGGCTAGCGGGAGTTACGAGCAGTACTTC. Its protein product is CASSPGASGSYEQYF.

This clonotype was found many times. The CDR3 nucleotides are TGTGCCAGCAGTTTCGAGGTCTTTGGCTACACCTTC. Its protein product is CASSFEVFGYTF. J is TRBJ1-2 and V is TRBV12-3 or TRBV12-4; D remains unclear. This CDR3 is 12 amino acids long. Trimming cost V 3 bases and J 7 bases, with 9 bases left between them.

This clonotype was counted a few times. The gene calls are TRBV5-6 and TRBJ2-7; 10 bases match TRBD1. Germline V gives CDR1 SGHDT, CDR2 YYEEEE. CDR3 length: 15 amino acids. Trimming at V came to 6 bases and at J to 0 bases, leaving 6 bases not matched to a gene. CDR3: CASTGTGASSYEQYV. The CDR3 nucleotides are TGTGCCAGCACCGGGACAGGGGCGAGCTCCTACGAGCAGTACGTC.

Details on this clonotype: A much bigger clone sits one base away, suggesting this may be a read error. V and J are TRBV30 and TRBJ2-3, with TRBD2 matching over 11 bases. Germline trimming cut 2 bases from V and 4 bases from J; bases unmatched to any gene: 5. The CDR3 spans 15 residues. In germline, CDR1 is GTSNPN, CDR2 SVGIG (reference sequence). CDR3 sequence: CAWSRLAGGADTQYF. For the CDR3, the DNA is TGTGCCTGGAGTCGCCTAGCGGGAGGTGCAGATACGCAGTATTTT. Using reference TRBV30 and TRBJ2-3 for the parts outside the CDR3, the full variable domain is SQTIHQWPATLVQPVGSPLSLECTVEGTSNPNLYWYRQAAGRGLQLLFYSVGIGQISSEVPQNLSASRPQDRQFILSSKKLLLSDSGFYLCAWSRLAGGADTQYFGPGTRLTVL.

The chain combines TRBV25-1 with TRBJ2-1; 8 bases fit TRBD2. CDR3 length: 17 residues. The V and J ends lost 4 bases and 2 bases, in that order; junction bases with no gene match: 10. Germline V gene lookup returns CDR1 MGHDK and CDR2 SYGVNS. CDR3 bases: TGTGCCAGCAGTGCATATAGCGGGATGGGCCCCTACAATGAGCAGTTCTTC. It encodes CASSAYSGMGPYNEQFF.

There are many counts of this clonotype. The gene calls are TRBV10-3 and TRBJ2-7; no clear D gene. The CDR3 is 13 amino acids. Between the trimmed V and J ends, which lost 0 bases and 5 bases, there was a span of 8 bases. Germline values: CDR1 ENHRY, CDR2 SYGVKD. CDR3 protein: CAISESTGHEQYV. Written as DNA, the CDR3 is TGTGCCATCAGTGAGTCGACCGGACACGAGCAGTACGTC.

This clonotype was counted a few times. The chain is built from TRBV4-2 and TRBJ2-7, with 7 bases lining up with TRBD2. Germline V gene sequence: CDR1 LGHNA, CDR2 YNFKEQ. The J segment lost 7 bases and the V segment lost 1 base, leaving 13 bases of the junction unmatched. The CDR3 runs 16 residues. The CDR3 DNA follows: TGTGCCAGCAGCCAAGTGGGGGATAGCGGGTGGCAGGAGCAGTACGTC. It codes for CASSQVGDSGWQEQYV.